What follows are 21 T cell receptor beta chains derived from one specimen sequenced in a study of blood T cell repertoires in COVID-19. Repertoires were generated with immunoSEQ multiplex PCR, while TCRdb's copy carries only in-frame clones and drops some. Of about 210,000 clones in the sample, 70% to 90% were seen once. The material sequenced was peripheral blood. These receptors were collected from a woman between 45 and 60 years old with active or convalescent COVID-19.

This clone was counted only a few times. This chain links TRBV29-1 with TRBJ1-5; possible D gene TRBD1, 5 bases. V was pared by 5 bases and J by 6 bases, with 14 bases between. This CDR3 contains 13 residues. Germline V CDR1 and CDR2: SQVTM, ANQGSEA. The CDR3, as DNA: TGCAGCGTTTTGACAGATATCTCTCAGCCCCAGCATTTT. Protein: CSVLTDISQPQHF.

The chain couples TRBV6-5 to TRBJ1-6; D is perhaps TRBD1 (6 bases). Per germline, CDR1 MNHEY and CDR2 SVGAGI. V lost 6 bases and J 7 bases, leaving 10 bases between the germline ends. The CDR3 totals 13 residues. The CDR3: CASSEGENSPLHF. The CDR3 DNA is TGTGCCAGCAGCGAGGGGGAAAATTCACCCCTCCACTTT.

This chain uses TRBV11-2 with TRBJ2-2, with 7 bases aligning to TRBD2. The CDR3 has 15 amino acids. Germline-derived CDR1 and CDR2 are SGHAT and FQNNGV. The junction had 2 bases not matched to a gene; V was cut back by 0 bases and J by 4 bases. The CDR3 loop reads CASSLDSGGTGELFF. Here the CDR3 DNA reads TGTGCCAGCAGCTTAGATTCGGGGGGCACCGGGGAGCTGTTTTTT. The variable domain in full, with the rest retrieved from reference TRBV11-2 and TRBJ2-2, is EAGVAQSPRYKIIEKRQSVAFWCNPISGHATLYWYQQILGQGPKLLIQFQNNGVVDDSQLPKDRFSAERLKGVDSTLKIQPAKLEDSAVYLCASSLDSGGTGELFFGEGSRLTVL.

As DNA, the CDR3 is TGTGCCAGTATTCCGCAGGGGTCTGGCGGAAACACCATATATTTT. Amino acid sequence: CASIPQGSGGNTIYF. The rearrangement links TRBV19 to TRBJ1-3, with D tentatively TRBD1 (6 bases). V was cut by 7 bases and J by 4 bases, with 17 bases left in between. This CDR3 comprises 15 residues. Looked up from germline, CDR1 is LNHDA and CDR2 is SQIVND (reference sequence).

The chain is built from TRBV6-1 and TRBJ2-7; D may be TRBD1 (5 bases). The CDR3 extends over 13 amino acids. The V end was cut by 7 bases, the J end by 3 bases, with 13 bases between. Germline V gene sequence: CDR1 MNHNS, CDR2 SASEGT. The CDR3 sequence is CASKSNQGYEQYV. In nucleotides, the CDR3 is TGTGCCAGCAAAAGTAATCAGGGCTACGAGCAGTACGTC.

The chain is built from TRBV4-1 and TRBJ1-1; 7 bases agree with TRBD1. The J segment lost 4 bases and the V segment lost 1 base, leaving 6 bases of the junction unmatched. CDR1 and CDR2 from the germline V gene are MGHRA and YSYEKL. The CDR3 spans 15 residues. CDR3 sequence reads: CASSQVGTAATEAFF. The CDR3 DNA is TGCGCCAGCAGCCAAGTAGGGACAGCAGCCACTGAAGCTTTCTTT.

The chain uses TRBV15 and TRBJ2-1; 7 nucleotides match TRBD2. The V gene's germline CDR1 is LNHNV and CDR2 YYDKDF (reference sequence). CDR3 length equals 14 residues. Germline trimming cut 1 base from V and 3 bases from J; bases unmatched to any gene: 0. The CDR3 coding sequence is TGTGCCACCAGCAGAGGGGAGGGCTACAATGAGCAGTTCTTC. The encoded protein is CATSRGEGYNEQFF.

The J gene is TRBJ2-1, the V gene TRBV11-2, with TRBD2 matching 14 bases. The germline gives CDR1 SGHAT, CDR2 FQNNGV. With 3 bases clipped from V and 15 bases from J, the junction kept 4 bases outside the gene matches. CDR3 length: 13 residues. The CDR3 region is CASSLGTSGSLFF. The CDR3 nucleotides read TGTGCCAGCAGCTTGGGGACTAGCGGGAGCCTGTTCTTC.

The chain uses TRBV11-2 and TRBJ1-2; TRBD1 might be the D (6 bases). Germline-derived CDR1 and CDR2 are SGHAT and FQNNGV. Trimming shortened V by 2 bases and J by 8 bases, and 9 bases separated the two germline ends. The CDR3 is made up of 12 amino acids. CDR3 in DNA: TGTGCCAGCAGCTTACAGGGGCGCGGCTACACCTTC. It is translated as CASSLQGRGYTF.

This clone occurred once. The rearrangement uses TRBV29-1 and TRBJ1-1; 8 positions match TRBD1. Trimming at V came to 7 bases and at J to 1 base, leaving 2 bases not matched to a gene. The CDR3 totals 12 residues. Germline V gene sequence: CDR1 SQVTM, CDR2 ANQGSEA. The CDR3 region has the DNA TGCAGCGGGGACAGGCCGAACACTGAAGCTTTCTTT. As protein: CSGDRPNTEAFF.

The V gene is TRBV18, the J gene TRBJ2-3, with 8 bases matching TRBD1. The ends lost 1 base at V and 3 bases at J; junction bases unmatched: 18. The CDR3 contains 20 residues. Germline loops: CDR1 KGHSH, CDR2 LQKENI. The DNA of the CDR3 is TGTGCCAGCTCACCACGGGAATCCATTTTCCGGGGACAGGATACAGATACGCAGTATTTT. It translates to CASSPRESIFRGQDTDTQYF.

The chain's CDR3 is CASSVAANRGYEQYF. The CDR3 bases are TGTGCCAGCAGCGTAGCGGCGAACAGGGGCTACGAGCAGTACTTC. The rearrangement joins TRBV9 to TRBJ2-7, with TRBD1 identical over 7 bases. The CDR3 runs 15 residues. J gave up 3 bases and V 0 bases, and 6 bases lay outside the gene matches. The germline V gene has CDR1 SGDLS and CDR2 YYNGEE.

The chain carries TRBV6-5 and TRBJ1-3, with D uncertain. Trimming shortened V by 0 bases and J by 0 bases, and 6 bases separated the two germline ends. Germline V gives CDR1 MNHEY, CDR2 SVGAGI. The CDR3 covers 15 residues. This chain's CDR3 is CASSYSQNSGNTIYF. The DNA for the CDR3 is TGTGCCAGCAGTTACTCCCAGAACTCTGGAAACACCATATATTTT.

This sequence joins TRBV6-5 and TRBJ1-1; possibly TRBD1 for D (6 bases). With 6 bases removed from V and 1 base from J, the gap between germline ends came to 9 bases. The CDR3 extends over 13 amino acids. Germline values: CDR1 MNHEY, CDR2 SVGAGI. CDR3 nucleotide sequence: TGTGCCAGCAGATTACAGGGGAACACTGAAGCTTTCTTT. This encodes CASRLQGNTEAFF.

The rearrangement uses TRBV14 and TRBJ2-1; 9 bases are shared with TRBD2. Germline V gene sequence: CDR1 SGHDN, CDR2 FVKESK. The CDR3 has 15 residues. Germline trimming cut 2 bases from V and 2 bases from J; bases unmatched to any gene: 1. CDR3 in DNA: TGTGCCAGCAGCCAATCTAGCGGGACCTACAATGAGCAGTTCTTC. It specifies CASSQSSGTYNEQFF.

V usage is TRBV28 and J usage is TRBJ1-1; D possibly corresponds to TRBD1 (5 bases). This CDR3 contains 15 residues. V was cut by 4 bases and J by 1 base, with 13 bases left in between. The germline CDR1 and CDR2 sequences are MDHEN and SYDVKM. CDR3 sequence: CASSSGGLKNTEAFF. The CDR3, as DNA: TGTGCCAGCAGTTCGGGGGGATTGAAGAACACTGAAGCTTTCTTT. Full variable domain (remainder filled in from reference TRBV28 and TRBJ1-1): DVKVTQSSRYLVKRTGEKVFLECVQDMDHENMFWYRQDPGLGLRLIYFSYDVKMKEKGDIPEGYSVSREKKERFSLILESASTNQTSMYLCASSSGGLKNTEAFFGQGTRLTVV.

V is TRBV28 and J is TRBJ2-2, with D unresolved. Per germline, CDR1 MDHEN and CDR2 SYDVKM. The CDR3 length is 13 residues. Between the trimmed V and J ends, which lost 8 bases and 0 bases, there was a span of 7 bases. The CDR3 DNA sequence: TGTGCCAGCCAGCAGGCGAACACCGGGGAGCTGTTTTTT. Protein sequence: CASQQANTGELFF.

The chain links TRBV5-1 to TRBJ2-2; 8 nucleotides agree with TRBD2. The CDR3 extends over 16 amino acids. J lost 1 base, V lost 3 bases, and 5 bases had no gene match. Germline CDR1 and CDR2: SGHRS and YFSETQ. The CDR3 bases are TGCGCCAGCAGCTCAGTTAGCGGGGAGAACACCGGGGAGCTGTTTTTT. Translation gives CASSSVSGENTGELFF.

J is TRBJ1-3 and V is TRBV28; D gene unclear. The CDR3 totals 12 residues. V lost 6 bases and J 4 bases, leaving 7 bases between the germline ends. CDR1 is MDHEN, CDR2 SYDVKM, per germline. The CDR3 coding sequence is TGTGCCAGCAGGCGAAAGGGAAACACCATATATTTT. It translates to CASRRKGNTIYF.

The rearrangement links TRBV5-1 to TRBJ2-1, with 9 bases aligning to TRBD2. The junction had 6 bases not matched to a gene; V was cut back by 4 bases and J by 4 bases. This CDR3 is built from 15 residues. Germline CDR1 reads SGHRS; CDR2 reads YFSETQ. CDR3: CASSPIAGAYNEQFF. Written as DNA, the CDR3 is TGCGCCAGCAGCCCTATAGCGGGAGCATACAATGAGCAGTTCTTC.

The chain couples TRBV29-1 to TRBJ2-3, with 7 nucleotides matching TRBD2. The CDR3 contains 14 residues. Germline assignment: CDR1 SQVTM and CDR2 ANQGSEA. Trimming cost V 4 bases and J 5 bases; bases outside gene matches: 9. The CDR3, as DNA: TGCAGCGTTGGCGTTGGGGGGGGGATAGATACGCAGTATTTT. Encoded protein: CSVGVGGGIDTQYF.